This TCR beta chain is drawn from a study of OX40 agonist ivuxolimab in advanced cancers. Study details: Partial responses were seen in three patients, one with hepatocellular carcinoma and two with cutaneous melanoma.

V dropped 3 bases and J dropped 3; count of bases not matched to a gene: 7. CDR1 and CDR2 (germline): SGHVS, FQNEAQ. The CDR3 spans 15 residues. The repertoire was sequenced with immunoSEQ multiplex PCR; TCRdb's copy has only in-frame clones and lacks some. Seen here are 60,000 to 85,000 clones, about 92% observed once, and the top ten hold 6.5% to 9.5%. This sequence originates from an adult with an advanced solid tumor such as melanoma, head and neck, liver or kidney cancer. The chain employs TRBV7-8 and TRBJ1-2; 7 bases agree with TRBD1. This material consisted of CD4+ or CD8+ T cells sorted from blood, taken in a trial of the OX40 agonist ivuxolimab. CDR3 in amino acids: CASSFKVDRDYGYTF. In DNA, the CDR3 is TGTGCCAGCAGCTTTAAAGTTGACAGGGACTATGGCTACACCTTC.